This T cell receptor (beta chain) was retrieved from a study of human T cells and chemical hapten exposure. This clonotype came up a few times. Per the original data handling: Per sample, the median was 95,638 TCRs, with values from about 24,000 to 680,000. Each CDR3 protein is one row after TCRdb ran MiXCR on the RACE reads. None of the V and J calls come from the authors' own analysis; TCRdb made them. This sample has around 80,000 distinct CDR3 sequences, with about 8.7% found just once. Trimming took 3 bases from V and 3 from J, leaving 8 bases between them. This CDR3 is 13 amino acids long. The germline CDR1 and CDR2 sequences are SQVTM and ANQGSEA. The time point here: healthy volunteer bleed at 6 weeks. Unfractionated whole blood yielded total RNA.

What was sequenced was whole blood. The chain links TRBV29-1 to TRBJ2-2; D is perhaps TRBD1 (5 bases). This clonotype was obtained from a male donor in good health. Some clones in this sample may be carry-over from other donors' samples. The CDR3 here is CSVDPGYTGELFF. The CDR3 DNA sequence: TGCAGCGTTGATCCAGGGTACACCGGGGAGCTGTTTTTT.